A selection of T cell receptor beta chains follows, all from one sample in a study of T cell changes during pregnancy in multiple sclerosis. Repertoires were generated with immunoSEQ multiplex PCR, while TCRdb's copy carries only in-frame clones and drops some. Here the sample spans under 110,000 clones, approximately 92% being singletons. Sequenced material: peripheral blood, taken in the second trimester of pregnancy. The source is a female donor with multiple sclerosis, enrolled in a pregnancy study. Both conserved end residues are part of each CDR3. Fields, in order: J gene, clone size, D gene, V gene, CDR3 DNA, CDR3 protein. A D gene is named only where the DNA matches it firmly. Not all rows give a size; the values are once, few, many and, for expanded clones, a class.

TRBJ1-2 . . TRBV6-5 TGTGCCAGCAGTTACACAGACACCGATGGCTACACCTTC CASSYTDTDGYTF
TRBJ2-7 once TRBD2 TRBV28 TGTGCCAGCAGTTCCTTAGCGGGAACTTCCTACGAGCAGTACTTC CASSSLAGTSYEQYF
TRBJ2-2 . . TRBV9 TGTGCCAGCAGCGTAGCGGTTCGGCAGGGGAGAGGTACCGGGGAGCTGTTTTTT CASSVAVRQGRGTGELFF
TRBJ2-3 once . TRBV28 TGTGCCAGCACTCCTATGGGCAGGGCCCTGGATACGCAGTATTTT CASTPMGRALDTQYF
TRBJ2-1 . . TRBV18 TGTGCCAGCTCACCGATCGGTGAGCAGTTCTTC CASSPIGEQFF
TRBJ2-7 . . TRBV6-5 TGTGCCAGCAGTTTCCGGGAACCGGGCTCCTACGAGCAGTACTTC CASSFREPGSYEQYF
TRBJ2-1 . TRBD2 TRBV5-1 TGCGCCAGCAGCCCGGGACTAGCGGGAACCTCCTACAATGAGCAGTTCTTC CASSPGLAGTSYNEQFF
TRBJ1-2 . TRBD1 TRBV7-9 TGTGCCAGCAGCCGAGGGGGCTCTAACTATGGCTACACCTTC CASSRGGSNYGYTF
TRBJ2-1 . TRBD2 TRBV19 TGTGCCAGTAGTACCGGGACTAATATTAACAATGAGCAGTTCTTC CASSTGTNINNEQFF
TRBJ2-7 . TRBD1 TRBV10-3 TGTGCCATCACCCCCGACAGGGGGCTCTACGAGCAGTACTTC CAITPDRGLYEQYF
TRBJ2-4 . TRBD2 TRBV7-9 TGTGCCAGCAGCTTATCGGGAGGGGGCAAAAACATTCAGTACTTC CASSLSGGGKNIQYF
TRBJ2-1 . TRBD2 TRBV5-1 TGCGCCAGCAGCGGTCTAGCGGGAGGATCCGGGGTCAATGAGCAGTTCTTC CASSGLAGGSGVNEQFF
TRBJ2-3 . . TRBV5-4 TGTGCCAGCAGCTCGGAAGGCCTAGCAGGATTTTTCGATACGCAGTATTTT CASSSEGLAGFFDTQYF
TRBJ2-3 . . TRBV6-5 TGTGCCAGCAGTTACTCCACTAACCCCTCCGCAGATACGCAGTATTTT CASSYSTNPSADTQYF
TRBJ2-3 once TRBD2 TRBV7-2 TGTGCCAGCGGTCGACTAGCGGGAGTGGAGGATACGCAGTATTTT CASGRLAGVEDTQYF
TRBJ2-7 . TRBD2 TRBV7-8 TGTGCCAGCAGCTTAAGGGCCGCGGGGGGCTACGAGCAGTACTTC CASSLRAAGGYEQYF
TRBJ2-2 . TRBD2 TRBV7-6 TGTGCCAGCAGCTCTAGCGGGGGAAACACCGGGGAGCTGTTTTTT CASSSSGGNTGELFF
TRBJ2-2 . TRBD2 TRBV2 TGTGCCAGCATGGGAGGGTACACCGGGGAGCTGTTTTTT CASMGGYTGELFF
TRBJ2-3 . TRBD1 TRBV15 TGTGCCACCAGCAGAGGTTGGACAGGGATAACAGATACGCAGTATTTT CATSRGWTGITDTQYF
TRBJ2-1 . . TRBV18 TGTGCCAGCTCACCAAAGCCGGGAGTTCCCCTATACAATGAGCAGTTCTTC CASSPKPGVPLYNEQFF
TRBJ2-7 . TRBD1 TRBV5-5 TGTGCCAGCACCCGTACAGGACAGGCCTACGAGCAGTACTTC CASTRTGQAYEQYF
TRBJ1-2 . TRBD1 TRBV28 TGTGCCAGCAGTTCCGGACAGGGTATGGGCTACACCTTC CASSSGQGMGYTF
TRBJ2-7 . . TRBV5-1 TGCGCCAGCGGGTTGGCGGAGGGTGCCTACGAGCAGTACTTC CASGLAEGAYEQYF
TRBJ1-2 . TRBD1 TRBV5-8 TGTGCCAGCAGCCCACTTACAGGGGGCTATGGCTACACCTTC CASSPLTGGYGYTF
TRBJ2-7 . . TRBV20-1 TGCAGTGCTAGACTCCCCGGGGAGCAGTACTTC CSARLPGEQYF
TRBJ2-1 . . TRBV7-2 TGTGCCAGCAGCTTCCAGGGTCTGGGCTACAATGAGCAGTTCTTC CASSFQGLGYNEQFF
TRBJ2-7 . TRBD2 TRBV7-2 TGTGCCAGCAGCTTCGAACTAGCGGGAGTGCATGGGTACGAGCAGTACTTC CASSFELAGVHGYEQYF
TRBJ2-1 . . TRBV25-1 TGTGCCAGCGGCGAGCGGAATGAGCAGTTCTTC CASGERNEQFF
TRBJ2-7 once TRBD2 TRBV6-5 TGTGCCAGCACCTTACTAGCGGGAGGAGACGAGCAGTACTTC CASTLLAGGDEQYF
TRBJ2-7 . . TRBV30 TGTGCCTGGAGCCTTTGGGCCGGGACTTCCCCCTACGAGCAGTACTTC CAWSLWAGTSPYEQYF
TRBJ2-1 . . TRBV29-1 TGCAGCGTTGAAGGGACTACCTTCTATGAGCAGTTCTTC CSVEGTTFYEQFF
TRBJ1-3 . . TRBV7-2 TGTGCCAGCAGCTTAGGCCGGTACTCTGGAAACACCATATATTTT CASSLGRYSGNTIYF
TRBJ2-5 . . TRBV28 TGTGCCAGCACCACGCTTCTAGGGACCCAGTACTTC CASTTLLGTQYF
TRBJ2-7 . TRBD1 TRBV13 TGTGCCAGCAGATCGACAGGGGGATCCTACGAGCAGTACTTC CASRSTGGSYEQYF
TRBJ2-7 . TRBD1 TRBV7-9 TGTGCCAGCAGCGGCACCGGGACAGGGAGCTACGAGCAGTACTTC CASSGTGTGSYEQYF
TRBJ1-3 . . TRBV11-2 TGTGCCAGCAGCTTGGGACTAAGCTCTGGAAACACCATATATTTT CASSLGLSSGNTIYF
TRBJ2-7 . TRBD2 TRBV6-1 TGTGCCAGCAGTGAAGCTCCATTAGCGGGAGTCCCCGGCGAGCAGTACTTC CASSEAPLAGVPGEQYF
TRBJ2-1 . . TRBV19 TGTGCCAGTTTAAATGGGGCAGGGGAGGGTACTGAGCAGTTCTTC CASLNGAGEGTEQFF
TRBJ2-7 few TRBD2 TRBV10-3 TGTGCCATCAGTGAGACTAGCGGAGGGGTCCGGGGAATCTACGAGCAGTACTTC CAISETSGGVRGIYEQYF
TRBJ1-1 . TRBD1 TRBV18 TGTGCCAGCTTCCCTTTAGGACAGGGCACTGAAGCTTTCTTT CASFPLGQGTEAFF